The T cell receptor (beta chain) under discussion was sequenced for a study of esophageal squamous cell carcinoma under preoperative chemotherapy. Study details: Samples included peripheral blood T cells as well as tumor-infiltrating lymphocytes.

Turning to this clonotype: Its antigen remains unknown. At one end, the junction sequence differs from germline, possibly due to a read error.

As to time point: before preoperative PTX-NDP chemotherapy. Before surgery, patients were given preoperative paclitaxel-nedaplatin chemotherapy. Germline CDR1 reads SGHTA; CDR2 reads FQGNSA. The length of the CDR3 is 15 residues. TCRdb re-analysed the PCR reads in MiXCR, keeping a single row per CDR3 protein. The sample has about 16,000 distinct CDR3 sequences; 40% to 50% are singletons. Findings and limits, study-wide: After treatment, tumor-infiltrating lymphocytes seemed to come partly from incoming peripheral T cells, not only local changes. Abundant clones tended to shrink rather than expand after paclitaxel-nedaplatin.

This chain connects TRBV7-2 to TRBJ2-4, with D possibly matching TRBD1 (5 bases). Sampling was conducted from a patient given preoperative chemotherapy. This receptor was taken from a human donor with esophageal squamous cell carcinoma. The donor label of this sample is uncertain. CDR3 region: CARGHDGIAKNIQYF. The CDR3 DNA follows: TGTGCCAGGGGGCACGACGGAATAGCCAAAAACATCCAGTACTTC.